This T cell receptor beta chain is drawn from a study of T cells after posttransplantation cyclophosphamide. Produced via immunoSEQ multiplex PCR; TCRdb's table is partial and in-frame only. The sample carries 20,000 to 25,000 clones, roughly 83% recorded once. The CDR3 consists of 14 residues. The germline V gene has CDR1 SGHNT and CDR2 YYREEE (reference sequence). Between the trimmed V and J ends, which lost 3 bases and 3 bases, there was a span of 13 bases. V and J are TRBV5-4 and TRBJ2-7; perhaps TRBD2 as D (5 bases). The receptor's source is a woman aged 60-75 years with a blood cancer, CMV-positive, and with a related stem cell donor. The sample taken for sequencing was PBMCs. The CDR3 bases are TGTGCCAGCAGCTCGGTCGGGGTAGGCTACGAGCAGTACTTC. It yields the protein CASSSVGVGYEQYF.